The clone carrying this T cell receptor (beta chain) was seen a few times. What it binds is unknown. Trimming cost V 3 bases and J 0 bases, with 15 bases left between them. The CDR3 loop spans 16 amino acids. Germline-derived CDR1 and CDR2 are DFQATT and SNEGSKA (reference sequence). This sample was included in a study of CD8 T cells in ankylosing spondylitis. Study results and limitations: Among TCR beta sequences, a motif of eight highly homologous variants appeared characteristic of ankylosing spondylitis blood.

MiXCR, applied by TCRdb to the 5' RACE reads, yields one record per CDR3 protein. The table shows 700,000 to 850,000 distinct CDR3 sequences, with 12% occurring only once. This rearrangement joins TRBV20-1 to TRBJ2-4; D uncertain. Sequencing was done on a sample of blood, either unsorted or a sorted T cell fraction (not recorded which). The sequence derives from a male donor with ankylosing spondylitis. The CDR3, as DNA: TGCAGTGCTAGTCCCCTCGCCCTGAGAGCCAAAAACATTCAGTACTTC. Its protein is CSASPLALRAKNIQYF.